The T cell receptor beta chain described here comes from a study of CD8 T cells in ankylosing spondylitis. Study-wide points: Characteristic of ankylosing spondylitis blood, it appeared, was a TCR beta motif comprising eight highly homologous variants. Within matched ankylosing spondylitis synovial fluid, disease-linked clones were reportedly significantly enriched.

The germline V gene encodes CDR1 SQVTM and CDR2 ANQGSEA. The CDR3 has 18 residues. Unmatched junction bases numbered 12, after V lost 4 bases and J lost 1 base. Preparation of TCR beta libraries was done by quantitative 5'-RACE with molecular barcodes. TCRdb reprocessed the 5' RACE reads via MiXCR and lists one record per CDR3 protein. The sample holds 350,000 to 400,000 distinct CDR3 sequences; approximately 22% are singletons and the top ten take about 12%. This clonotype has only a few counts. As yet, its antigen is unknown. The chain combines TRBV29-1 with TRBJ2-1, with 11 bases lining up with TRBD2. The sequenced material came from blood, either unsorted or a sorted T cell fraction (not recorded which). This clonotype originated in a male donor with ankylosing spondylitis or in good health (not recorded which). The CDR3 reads CSVAGVGLAGGSYNEQFF. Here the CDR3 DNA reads TGCAGCGTTGCCGGAGTGGGGCTAGCGGGGGGTTCCTACAATGAGCAGTTCTTC.